What follows are 19 T cell receptor beta chains derived from one specimen sequenced in a study of tissue T cells after allogeneic stem cell transplantation (dated by TCRdb to between 2021 and 2024). Library preparation used the immunoSEQ multiplex PCR assay. TCRdb holds this immuneACCESS table with in-frame rearrangements only. Some clones are missing; in checked studies, unresolved V genes explain under half, and the rest has no known cause. Counted in this sample were roughly 45,000 clones; roughly four fifths of them appeared once. The biggest ten clones account for about 0.7% of the sample. Sequenced input: sorted cells pooled from one or two spleens. The source of these receptors is a pool of C57BL/6 mice in good health.

Notes on this clone: Gene names follow the mouse nomenclature. The observed sequence ends 1 residue before the CDR3 terminus, with the missing tail filled in from the germline J gene. V and J are TRBV3 and TRBJ2-3; D is unclear. Germline loops: CDR1 SNHLY, CDR2 FYNGKV (reference sequence). V was shortened by 5 bases and J by 0 bases, with 9 bases between the two germline ends. The CDR3 covers 14 residues. The CDR3 is CASSPRGSAETLYF. The sequenced part of the CDR3 DNA is TGTGCCAGCAGCCCCCGCGGTAGTGCAGAAACGCTGTAT.

Concerning this clone itself: The genes and germline here are from mouse. Sequencing ends 1 residue short of the CDR3 end; the germline J gene provides the rest. The rearrangement links TRBV13-2 to TRBJ2-5; 7 bases map to TRBD2. CDR3 length: 13 amino acids. V dropped 2 bases and J dropped 6; count of bases not matched to a gene: 3. Germline CDR1 and CDR2: NNHNN and SYGAGS (reference sequence). The sequenced CDR3 bases are TGTGCCAGCGGTGACCGGGGGGGGGACACCCAGTAC. Its translation: CASGDRGGDTQY. The complete CDR3 reads CASGDRGGDTQYF.

Details on this clone: Mouse gene names and germline throughout. The missing CDR3 end, 1 residue past where the read stops, is filled in from the germline J gene. Other DNA sequences from this sample encode an identical CDR3 as well. This chain links TRBV13-2 with TRBJ2-4; no reliable D call. The CDR3 sequence is 14 residues long. The germline V gene encodes CDR1 NNHNN and CDR2 SYGAGS (reference sequence). V lost 0 bases and J 1 base, leaving 6 bases between the germline ends. The part of the CDR3 DNA that was read is TGTGCCAGCGGTGATGCTCTGGGTCAAAACACCTTGTAC. The encoded protein is CASGDALGQNTLY. From start to end, the CDR3 is CASGDALGQNTLYF.

Concerning this clone: Gene labels here are mouse ones. Sequencing ends 1 residue short of the CDR3 end; the germline J gene provides the rest. V usage is TRBV2 and J usage is TRBJ1-4; the match to TRBD1 covers 7 bases. Trimming at V came to 1 base and at J to 4 bases, leaving 3 bases not matched to a gene. CDR3 length: 15 amino acids. CDR1 and CDR2 (germline): LGHNA, YSYQKL. CDR3 DNA (partial): TGTGCCAGCAGCCAAGGACAGGGCGGCAACGAAAGATTATTT. Amino acids: CASSQGQGGNERLF. In full, the CDR3 is CASSQGQGGNERLFF.

A word on this clone: All gene names here are mouse names. The read halts 1 residue ahead of the CDR3 end, with the missing end drawn from the germline J gene. The chain is built from TRBV1 and TRBJ1-4; 9 nucleotides agree with TRBD1. With V trimmed by 5 bases and J by 3 bases, 4 bases remained unmatched. Per the germline V gene, CDR1 is NSQYPW and CDR2 is LRSPGD (reference sequence). The CDR3 extends over 15 amino acids. The CDR3 sequence is CTCSSRQGANERLFF. The sequenced CDR3 bases are TGCACCTGCAGTTCCCGACAGGGGGCCAACGAAAGATTATTT.

This clone was seen a few times. These gene names are mouse names. The missing CDR3 end, 1 residue past where the read stops, is filled in from the germline J gene. This chain connects TRBV19 to TRBJ2-7, with a possible D match to TRBD1 (5 bases). Germline CDR1 reads FNHDT; CDR2 reads SITEND (reference sequence). V lost 0 bases and J lost 0, with 10 bases in between. The CDR3 contains 15 residues. The sequenced CDR3 bases are TGTGCCAGCAGTATAGCAGGGCCTAGCTCCTATGAACAGTAC. Protein product: CASSIAGPSSYEQY. The full CDR3 is CASSIAGPSSYEQYF.

This clone has only a few counts. The germline and genes are mouse ones. The CDR3 goes on 1 residue after the read ends, and that part is filled in from the germline J gene. The rearrangement joins TRBV13-3 to TRBJ2-3, with TRBD1 matching 8 bases. Germline V lookup: CDR1 NNHDY, CDR2 SYVADS. This CDR3 has 14 residues. V trimming: 3 bases; J trimming: 2 bases; junction bases outside the gene matches: 2. Partial CDR3 DNA: TGTGCCAGCAGTGGGACAGGGACTGCAGAAACGCTGTAT. The encoded protein is CASSGTGTAETLY. The CDR3 reads in full as CASSGTGTAETLYF.

The count of this clone is one. Gene names and germline refer to mouse. The CDR3: CAWSLSRNERLFF. The CDR3 bases that were read are TGTGCCTGGAGTCTAAGCAGGAACGAAAGATTATTT. V is TRBV31 and J is TRBJ1-4, with D uncertain. The read ends 1 residue before the CDR3 terminus; that terminus is restored from the germline J gene. Between the trimmed V and J ends, which lost 0 bases and 5 bases, there was a span of 7 bases. CDR3 length: 13 residues. CDR1 and CDR2 from the germline V gene are GKSSPN and SITVG.

Comment on this clone: The gene symbols are mouse symbols. The read ends 1 residue early relative to the CDR3; the germline J gene fills the gap. This sequence joins TRBV20 and TRBJ2-7; 7 bases map to TRBD1. With 4 bases clipped from V and 0 bases from J, the junction kept 3 bases outside the gene matches. This CDR3 contains 13 residues. In germline, CDR1 is GFQATS, CDR2 STVNSAI. The CDR3 here is CGANRDSSYEQYF. The CDR3 DNA, read in part, is TGTGGTGCTAACCGGGACAGCTCCTATGAACAGTAC.

A word on this clone: Germline and genes: mouse. The missing CDR3 end, 1 residue past where the read stops, is filled in from the germline J gene. The gene calls are TRBV19 and TRBJ1-1, with D tentatively TRBD1 (5 bases). Looked up from germline, CDR1 is FNHDT and CDR2 is SITEND (reference sequence). This CDR3 is built from 14 residues. With 0 bases removed from V and 4 bases from J, the gap between germline ends came to 10 bases. The CDR3 here is CASSIAREGTEVFF. The part of the CDR3 DNA that was read is TGTGCCAGCAGTATAGCCAGGGAAGGCACAGAAGTCTTC.

Concerning this clone itself: Gene and germline names: mouse. The read terminates 1 residue ahead of where the CDR3 ends, so the germline J gene completes it. The chain couples TRBV20 to TRBJ1-4, with D possibly matching TRBD1 (6 bases). Per germline, CDR1 GFQATS and CDR2 STVNSAI. Trimming removed 4 bases from V and 0 bases from J, with 9 bases in between. The CDR3 covers 14 residues. CDR3 loop: CGAIGTISNERLFF. The sequenced part of the CDR3 DNA is TGTGGTGCTATCGGGACAATTTCCAACGAAAGATTATTT.

This clone is a singleton in its sample. Mouse gene names apply. The read ends 1 residue shy of where the CDR3 ends; the end is completed using the germline J gene. V gene TRBV3 combines with J gene TRBJ2-3; 7 bases align to TRBD2. Germline CDR1 is SNHLY and CDR2 is FYNGKV (reference sequence). The V gene end was trimmed by 5 bases and the J gene end by 0 bases; junction bases not matched to a gene: 5. The CDR3 has 15 residues. The DNA read from the CDR3 is TGTGCCAGCAGCCCTCTGGGGGTTAGTGCAGAAACGCTGTAT. Amino acids: CASSPLGVSAETLY. The whole CDR3 protein reads CASSPLGVSAETLYF.

Remarks on this clone: Genes and germline come from the mouse. The read comes to an end 1 residue before the CDR3 does, leaving the germline J gene to fill in the end. The rearrangement joins TRBV31 to TRBJ2-2; 7 nucleotides line up with TRBD2. The V gene end was trimmed by 0 bases and the J gene end by 0 bases; junction bases not matched to a gene: 4. This CDR3 spans 16 amino acids. Germline values: CDR1 GKSSPN, CDR2 SITVG. CDR3 bases read: TGTGCCTGGAGTCTAGTCGGGGGGGCAAACACCGGGCAGCTCTAC. This codes for CAWSLVGGANTGQLY. The whole CDR3 reads CAWSLVGGANTGQLYF.

Concerning this clone: Gene labels here are mouse ones. Read coverage stops 1 residue before the CDR3 terminus; the germline J gene supplies the remainder. The chain recombines TRBV2 with TRBJ2-7, with D possibly matching TRBD1 (6 bases). CDR3 size: 12 residues. The V and J ends lost 6 bases and 0 bases respectively, with 6 bases between them. Germline CDR1 reads LGHNA; CDR2 reads YSYQKL. The sequenced part of the CDR3 DNA is TGTGCCAGCAGGGACAGCTCCTATGAACAGTAC. Translating it yields CASRDSSYEQY. The full CDR3 protein is CASRDSSYEQYF.

Concerning this clone: The gene names given are mouse names. The read is 1 residue too short to cover the CDR3 end, so that end is filled in from the germline J gene. The V and J genes are TRBV13-2 and TRBJ2-5; 10 bases map to TRBD2. Trimming cost V 3 bases and J 2 bases; bases outside gene matches: 3. CDR1 NNHNN and CDR2 SYGAGS come from the germline V gene (reference sequence). CDR3 length: 15 amino acids. The CDR3 region is CASGAGGAPQDTQYF. The CDR3 bases that were read are TGTGCCAGCGGTGCTGGGGGGGCGCCCCAAGACACCCAGTAC.

As for this clone: The gene symbols are mouse symbols. The CDR3 goes on 1 residue after the read ends, and that part is filled in from the germline J gene. The chain has TRBV26 and TRBJ2-4; 8 bases agree with TRBD1. Trimming at V came to 4 bases and at J to 9 bases, leaving 3 bases not matched to a gene. The CDR3 has 12 amino acids. Germline V gene data show CDR1 as KGHPV and CDR2 as FQNQEV (reference sequence). The chain's CDR3 is CASSPYRGTLYF. Incomplete CDR3 DNA: TGTGCCAGCAGTCCGTACAGGGGGACCTTGTAC.

This clone has a handful of counts. Mouse germline and gene names are used. The CDR3 extends 1 residue past the end of the read, so its final part is completed from the germline J gene. The chain employs TRBV29 and TRBJ1-3; 9 bases are a match to TRBD1. CDR3 length equals 14 residues. The V gene end was trimmed by 8 bases and the J gene end by 7 bases; junction bases not matched to a gene: 9. Germline loops: CDR1 MSHET, CDR2 SYDVDS. The CDR3 reads CASSGGQGGNTLYF. Partial CDR3 DNA: TGTGCTAGCTCTGGGGGACAGGGAGGGAATACGCTCTAT. The variable domain in full, with the rest retrieved from reference TRBV29 and TRBJ1-3, is DMKVTQMPRYLIKRMGENVLLECGQDMSHETMYWYRQDPGLGLQLIYISYDVDSNSEGDIPKGYRVSRKKREHFSLILDSAKTNQTSVYFCASSGGQGGNTLYFGEGSRLIVV.

Remarks on this clone: Mismatch with germline at one junction end may stem from a read error. Mouse gene names and germline throughout. The sequence runs out 1 residue before the end of the CDR3; the remainder is reconstructed from the germline J gene. The chain links TRBV4 to TRBJ2-5, with D perhaps being TRBD1 or TRBD2 (5 bases each). Germline CDR1 LGHDT, CDR2 YNNKQL (reference sequence). The CDR3 is 13 amino acids. CDR3 loop: CASSQEGADTQYF. The sequenced part of the CDR3 DNA is TGTGCCAGCAGCCAAGAAGGGGCAGACACCCAGTAC.

This clone has just a few counts. These gene names are mouse names. The CDR3 end lies 1 residue beyond the end of the read and is filled in from the germline J gene. V is TRBV2 and J is TRBJ2-7; TRBD2 matches 11 bases. The CDR3 is 15 residues long. CDR1 is LGHNA and CDR2 is YSYQKL in the germline V gene. Losses at the gene ends were 1 base for V and 2 bases for J; bases not matched to a gene: 1. CDR3 DNA, as far as it was read: TGTGCCAGCAGCCAAGGGACTGGGGGGACCTATGAACAGTAC. This translates into CASSQGTGGTYEQY. The complete CDR3 sequence is CASSQGTGGTYEQYF.